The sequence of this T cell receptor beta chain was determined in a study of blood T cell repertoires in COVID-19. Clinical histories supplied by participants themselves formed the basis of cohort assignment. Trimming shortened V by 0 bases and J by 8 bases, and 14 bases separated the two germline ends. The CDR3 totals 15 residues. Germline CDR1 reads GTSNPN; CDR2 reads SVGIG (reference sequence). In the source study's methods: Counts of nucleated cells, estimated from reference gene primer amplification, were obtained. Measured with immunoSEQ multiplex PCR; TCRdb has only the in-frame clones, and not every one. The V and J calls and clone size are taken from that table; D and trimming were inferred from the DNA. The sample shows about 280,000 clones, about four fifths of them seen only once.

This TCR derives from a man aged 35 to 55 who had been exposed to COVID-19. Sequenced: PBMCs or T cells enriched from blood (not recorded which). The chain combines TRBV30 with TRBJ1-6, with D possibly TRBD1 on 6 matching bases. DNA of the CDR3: TGTGCCTGGAGTGTGCCAGGGGAATTTCATTCACCCCTCCACTTT. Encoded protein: CAWSVPGEFHSPLHF.